This T cell receptor beta chain emerged from a study of blood T cells in healthy people across ages. The second PCR ran about 6 to 12 cycles with a sample-barcoded 5' primer and J-beta primers. TCRdb recomputed calls from the 5' RACE reads with MiXCR, one row per CDR3 protein. The table shows 1 million to 1.2 million distinct CDR3 sequences, with around two fifths occurring only once. Details on this clonotype: Its target is not known.

V lost 6 bases, J lost 7 bases, and 9 bases lay in between. The CDR3 has 11 amino acids. Germline CDR1 and CDR2: SEHNR and FQNEAQ (reference sequence). Study-wide results and caveats: Age showed a roughly linear inverse relationship with TCR beta diversity per million T cells.

Donors gave roughly 9.1 milliliters of peripheral blood apiece. Sample: blood. The origin of this receptor is a man aged 18 to 29 in good health. This rearrangement joins TRBV7-9 to TRBJ1-2, with D hard to call. CDR3 nucleotides: TGTGCCAGCAGTTTGCGCGGTGGCTACACCTTC. Encoded protein: CASSLRGGYTF.